The 25 T cell receptor beta chains presented below share a single source sample, sequenced in a study of blood T cell repertoires in COVID-19. Method: immunoSEQ multiplex PCR; TCRdb's copy keeps in-frame clones and lacks some. The data show about 250,000 clones, around nine tenths seen once. The sequencing sample was made of PBMCs or T cells enriched from blood (not recorded which). These receptors were taken from a woman aged 18-30 years who had recovered from COVID-19.

For the CDR3, the DNA is TGCGCCAGCAGCACAAGTTGGGCACAAATGAACACTGAAGCTTTCTTT. Translating gives CASSTSWAQMNTEAFF. V gene TRBV4-1 combines with J gene TRBJ1-1; D not certain. V was cut by 5 bases and J by 0 bases, with 16 bases left in between. Per germline, CDR1 MGHRA and CDR2 YSYEKL. The CDR3 is 16 residues long.

The chain combines TRBV2 with TRBJ1-3; D unresolved. From germline, CDR1 is SNHLY and CDR2 FYNNEI. V was shortened by 4 bases and J by 2 bases, with 9 bases between the two germline ends. The CDR3 is 14 amino acids. This CDR3 is CASSAIYAGNTIYF. CDR3 nucleotide sequence: TGTGCCAGCAGTGCCATCTACGCTGGAAACACCATATATTTT.

The rearrangement links TRBV5-1 to TRBJ1-3; D unclear. Germline V gene data show CDR1 as SGHRS and CDR2 as YFSETQ. The CDR3 covers 16 residues. The germline V and J ends were trimmed by 1 base and 0 bases, with 11 bases remaining between them. The CDR3 DNA reads TGCGCCAGCAGCTTGACCCATTCGGGCTCTGGAAACACCATATATTTT. It is translated as CASSLTHSGSGNTIYF.

This clone has just one count. The chain couples TRBV6-4 to TRBJ2-2; 11 bases fit TRBD2. This CDR3 is built from 15 residues. Germline V gene data show CDR1 as MRHNA and CDR2 as SNTAGT. With 0 bases clipped from V and 6 bases from J, the junction kept 0 bases outside the gene matches. CDR3 region: CASSDSSGGAGELFF. DNA for the CDR3: TGTGCCAGCAGTGACTCTAGCGGGGGGGCCGGGGAGCTGTTTTTT.

J is TRBJ2-7 and V is TRBV20-1; D might be TRBD2 (6 bases). CDR3 size: 11 residues. The germline V gene has CDR1 DFQATT and CDR2 SNEGSKA (reference sequence). The germline V and J ends were trimmed by 6 bases and 4 bases, with 10 bases remaining between them. Here the CDR3 reads CSAPLAYEQYF. In DNA form, the CDR3 reads TGCAGTGCGCCACTAGCTTACGAGCAGTACTTC.

The J gene is TRBJ2-2, the V gene TRBV13; 12 nucleotides line up with TRBD2. With 5 bases clipped from V and 2 bases from J, the junction kept 6 bases outside the gene matches. The germline V gene has CDR1 PRHDT and CDR2 FYEKMQ (reference sequence). The CDR3 consists of 17 residues. Here the CDR3 DNA reads TGTGCCAGCAGCGGTGGACTAGCGGGGCATAACACCGGGGAGCTGTTTTTT. It translates to CASSGGLAGHNTGELFF. Together with reference TRBV13 and TRBJ2-2, the CDR3 gives the full variable domain: AAGVIQSPRHLIKEKRETATLKCYPIPRHDTVYWYQQGPGQDPQFLISFYEKMQSDKGSIPDRFSAQQFSDYHSELNMSSLELGDSALYFCASSGGLAGHNTGELFFGEGSRLTVL.

This chain uses TRBV12-5 with TRBJ2-2; a weak D match, TRBD1 (5 bases). Germline-derived CDR1 and CDR2 are LGHNT and FRNRAP. Trimming took 7 bases from V and 0 from J, leaving 15 bases between them. The CDR3 has 16 amino acids. The CDR3 sequence: CASAPPTEANTGELFF. The CDR3 DNA is TGTGCTAGTGCCCCCCCGACAGAGGCGAACACCGGGGAGCTGTTTTTT.

This chain joins TRBV2 and TRBJ1-5, with 7 bases identical to TRBD1. The length of the CDR3 is 16 residues. Losses at the gene ends were 1 base for V and 2 bases for J; bases not matched to a gene: 5. Germline CDR1 and CDR2: SNHLY and FYNNEI. In nucleotides, the CDR3 is TGTGCCAGCAGTGAAGAAAGACAGGGAGGCAATCAGCCCCAGCATTTT. Its protein product is CASSEERQGGNQPQHF.

V and J are TRBV18 and TRBJ1-2, with a weak D call TRBD1 (5 bases). Trimming left V 2 bases short and J 3 bases short, with 10 bases between. This CDR3 spans 14 amino acids. Germline CDR1 and CDR2: KGHSH and LQKENI. The CDR3 spells CASSPSTADYGYTF. The CDR3, as DNA: TGTGCCAGCTCACCATCGACAGCCGACTATGGCTACACCTTC.

The chain couples TRBV11-3 to TRBJ1-2; 7 bases map to TRBD1. Germline lookup yields CDR1 SGHNT and CDR2 YENEEA. The CDR3 consists of 14 residues. The ends lost 0 bases at V and 4 bases at J; junction bases unmatched: 2. The CDR3 reads CASSLETGSYGYTF. Written as DNA, the CDR3 is TGTGCCAGCAGCTTAGAGACAGGGAGCTATGGCTACACCTTC.

The chain has TRBV4-1 and TRBJ2-6; 11 nucleotides align to TRBD2. Trimming took 5 bases from V and 0 from J; bases not matched to a gene: 3. CDR1 and CDR2 from the germline V gene are MGHRA and YSYEKL. This CDR3 has 17 residues. CDR3 sequence reads: CASSNLAGGSGANVLTF. CDR3 sequence (DNA): TGCGCCAGCAGCAATCTAGCGGGGGGCTCTGGGGCCAACGTCCTGACTTTC.

CDR3: CASSILAGSTDTQYF. The CDR3 coding sequence is TGTGCCAGCAGCATTTTAGCGGGGAGCACAGATACGCAGTATTTT. The genes are TRBV9 and TRBJ2-3; 8 nucleotides agree with TRBD2. Germline V lookup: CDR1 SGDLS, CDR2 YYNGEE. CDR3 length: 15 residues. V dropped 4 bases and J dropped 0; count of bases not matched to a gene: 4.

Comments on this clone: Relative to the germline gene, one junction end is altered; a read error may explain this. The chain employs TRBV19 and TRBJ1-2; tentatively, D is TRBD1 (6 bases). Germline V gene data show CDR1 as LNHDA and CDR2 as SQIVND (reference sequence). The CDR3 spans 11 residues. The CDR3 sequence is CASSSGTTLAF. CDR3 nucleotides: TGTGCCAGTAGTAGTGGGACAACATTAGCCTTC.

The CDR3 reads CASSQERWPGMNTEAFF. The CDR3 DNA follows: TGTGCCAGCAGCCAAGAGAGGTGGCCGGGAATGAACACTGAAGCTTTCTTT. The chain is built from TRBV3-1 (or the pseudogene TRBV3-2) and TRBJ1-1; D gene ambiguous. This CDR3 comprises 17 residues. CDR1 and CDR2 (germline): LGHDT, YNNKEL (reference sequence). With 0 bases removed from V and 0 bases from J, the gap between germline ends came to 14 bases.

The chain uses TRBV5-4 and TRBJ1-6; 9 bases line up with TRBD1. After removal of 4 bases from V and 10 bases from J, the junction contained 6 bases not matched to a gene. Germline CDR1 reads SGHNT; CDR2 reads YYREEE (reference sequence). This CDR3 has 14 amino acids. The CDR3 reads CASSGDREPSPLHF. For the CDR3, the DNA is TGTGCCAGCAGCGGGGACAGGGAACCATCACCCCTCCACTTT. The full variable domain, its missing parts supplied by reference TRBV5-4 and TRBJ1-6, is ETGVTQSPTHLIKTRGQQVTLRCSSQSGHNTVSWYQQALGQGPQFIFQYYREEENGRGNFPPRFSGLQFPNYSSELNVNALELDDSALYLCASSGDREPSPLHFGNGTRLTVT.

This clone occurred a few times. This rearrangement joins TRBV19 to TRBJ1-2; 9 bases fit TRBD1. Germline V CDR1 and CDR2: LNHDA, SQIVND (reference sequence). The CDR3 covers 16 residues. V gave up 6 bases and J gave up 5 bases; unmatched junction bases: 13. CDR3 bases: TGTGCCAGTAGGACCGGGACAGGGAGCCCCCAGTATGGCTACACCTTC. Protein sequence: CASRTGTGSPQYGYTF.

The genes are TRBV19 and TRBJ1-3, with TRBD1 identical over 7 bases. This CDR3 comprises 16 residues. Germline loops: CDR1 LNHDA, CDR2 SQIVND (reference sequence). J was trimmed by 0 bases and V by 3 bases; bases with no gene match: 5. CDR3 residues: CASSMGQPFSGNTIYF. In nucleotides, the CDR3 is TGTGCCAGTAGTATGGGACAGCCATTCTCTGGAAACACCATATATTTT. Variable domain in full (rest from reference TRBV19 and TRBJ1-3): DGGITQSPKYLFRKEGQNVTLSCEQNLNHDAMYWYRQDPGQGLRLIYYSQIVNDFQKGDIAEGYSVSREKKESFPLTVTSAQKNPTAFYLCASSMGQPFSGNTIYFGEGSWLTVV.

V gene TRBV11-3 combines with J gene TRBJ1-1; D remains unclear. Trimming shortened V by 6 bases and J by 2 bases, and 10 bases separated the two germline ends. This CDR3 contains 13 residues. The germline gives CDR1 SGHNT, CDR2 YENEEA. CDR3 sequence: CASSQARNTEAFF. The CDR3 nucleotides read TGTGCCAGCAGTCAGGCTCGAAACACTGAAGCTTTCTTT.

The chain couples TRBV29-1 to TRBJ1-2, with D unresolved. Germline V gene data show CDR1 as SQVTM and CDR2 as ANQGSEA. The CDR3 loop spans 11 amino acids. V shed 3 bases and J shed 6 bases, with 8 bases lying between them. CDR3 protein: CSVDLRDGYTF. In DNA form, the CDR3 reads TGCAGCGTTGATCTGAGGGATGGCTACACCTTC.

This chain links TRBV5-1 with TRBJ1-4; TRBD1 might be the D (5 bases). The ends were cut back, 3 bases at V and 0 bases at J, with 12 bases in the middle. The germline V gene encodes CDR1 SGHRS and CDR2 YFSETQ. There are 16 residues in the CDR3. CDR3: CASSSGDGPTNEKLFF. As DNA, the CDR3 is TGCGCCAGCAGCTCGGGGGACGGACCAACTAATGAAAAACTGTTTTTT.

The chain couples TRBV7-9 to TRBJ2-1; a weak D match, TRBD2 (5 bases). This CDR3 has 15 residues. V was shortened by 3 bases and J by 8 bases, with 17 bases between the two germline ends. CDR1 SEHNR and CDR2 FQNEAQ come from the germline V gene (reference sequence). The CDR3 region has the DNA TGTGCCAGCAGCTTGTGGGAGTCTCGTAGGGATGAGCAGTTCTTC. It codes for CASSLWESRRDEQFF.

V is TRBV18 and J is TRBJ2-7, with D tentatively TRBD1 (6 bases). CDR3 size: 13 residues. Trimming took 6 bases from V and 4 from J, leaving 13 bases between them. Germline V lookup: CDR1 KGHSH, CDR2 LQKENI. The DNA for the CDR3 is TGTGCCAGCTCCCTCGGGACAACATACGAGCAGTACTTC. This gives the protein CASSLGTTYEQYF.

The chain links TRBV7-9 to TRBJ1-2; 7 bases map to TRBD1. Germline V gives CDR1 SEHNR, CDR2 FQNEAQ (reference sequence). Trimming at V came to 6 bases and at J to 5 bases, leaving 6 bases not matched to a gene. The CDR3 totals 13 residues. As DNA, the CDR3 is TGTGCCAGCAGACGAACAGGGGTGTATGGCTACACCTTC. This translates into CASRRTGVYGYTF. The full variable domain, rest sourced from reference TRBV7-9 and TRBJ1-2, is DTGVSQNPRHKITKRGQNVTFRCDPISEHNRLYWYRQTLGQGPEFLTYFQNEAQLEKSRLLSDRFSAERPKGSFSTLEIQRTEQGDSAMYLCASRRTGVYGYTFGSGTRLTVV.

This CDR3 reads CATSRKQGAGGAFF. CDR3 in DNA: TGTGCCACCAGCAGGAAACAGGGGGCTGGGGGAGCTTTCTTT. The chain combines TRBV15 with TRBJ1-1; TRBD1 agrees at 9 bases. V was clipped by 3 bases and J by 10 bases; unmatched bases: 9. Germline V gene sequence: CDR1 LNHNV, CDR2 YYDKDF (reference sequence). The CDR3 has 14 residues.

CDR3 nucleotides: TGTGCCAGCAGTGACCGGGACAGGCGCACAGATACGCAGTATTTT. It translates to CASSDRDRRTDTQYF. V usage is TRBV6-1 and J usage is TRBJ2-3; TRBD1 matches at 8 bases. Germline V gene sequence: CDR1 MNHNS, CDR2 SASEGT. V lost 3 bases and J lost 1; bases outside the gene matches: 3. The CDR3 loop spans 15 amino acids.